The 10 T cell receptor beta chains in this list originate from one sample, sequenced in a study of shared clonotypes between healthy human individuals. The protocol was immunoSEQ multiplex PCR, while the TCRdb copy is restricted to in-frame clones and leaves out a portion. The sample contains under 600,000 clones, more than 95% of which appear only once. Naive CD8 populations comprised CD45RO-negative cells positively selected for CCR7, excluding terminally differentiated effector memory CD45RA+ cells. Material for sequencing was naive CD8+ T cells sorted from blood. These receptors were obtained from a man aged 25-45 years in good health.

The rearrangement uses TRBV7-9 and TRBJ2-7, with D possibly TRBD1 on 6 matching bases. V was cut by 4 bases and J by 2 bases, with 12 bases left in between. From germline, CDR1 is SEHNR and CDR2 FQNEAQ (reference sequence). CDR3 size: 14 residues. This CDR3 is CASSSRTAPYEQYF. DNA for the CDR3: TGTGCCAGCAGCTCCCGGACAGCACCCTACGAGCAGTACTTC.

The chain has TRBV30 and TRBJ1-1, with 8 nucleotides matching TRBD1. With 5 bases clipped from V and 5 bases from J, the junction kept 1 base outside the gene matches. CDR3 length: 11 residues. The V gene's germline CDR1 is GTSNPN and CDR2 SVGIG (reference sequence). The CDR3 loop is CAWDRGTEAFF. CDR3 in DNA: TGTGCCTGGGACAGGGGTACTGAAGCTTTCTTT. Complete variable domain (other parts from reference TRBV30 and TRBJ1-1): SQTIHQWPATLVQPVGSPLSLECTVEGTSNPNLYWYRQAAGRGLQLLFYSVGIGQISSEVPQNLSASRPQDRQFILSSKKLLLSDSGFYLCAWDRGTEAFFGQGTRLTVV.

This sequence joins TRBV2 and TRBJ2-1; D ambiguous. The V end lost 4 bases, the J end lost 4 bases, and 17 bases lay between the germline ends. The CDR3 has 16 residues. Per the germline V gene, CDR1 is SNHLY and CDR2 is FYNNEI. Here the CDR3 reads CASSVSYGGDYNEQFF. The CDR3 DNA reads TGTGCCAGCAGTGTTTCTTACGGTGGGGATTACAATGAGCAGTTCTTC.

V is TRBV5-4 and J is TRBJ2-7; 8 positions match TRBD2. The CDR3 runs 16 residues. Trimming at V came to 4 bases and at J to 2 bases, leaving 11 bases not matched to a gene. Germline V gene sequence: CDR1 SGHNT, CDR2 YYREEE (reference sequence). The CDR3: CASSANGRATTYEQYF. The CDR3, as DNA: TGTGCCAGCAGCGCAAACGGGAGGGCCACTACCTACGAGCAGTACTTC.

The V and J genes are TRBV29-1 and TRBJ2-1; 10 bases match TRBD2. The CDR3 runs 15 residues. CDR1 is SQVTM and CDR2 is ANQGSEA in the germline V gene. Germline trimming cut 7 bases from V and 7 bases from J; bases unmatched to any gene: 13. The CDR3: CSADHGLAELNEQFF. In DNA, the CDR3 is TGCAGCGCTGACCATGGACTAGCGGAGCTTAATGAGCAGTTCTTC.

The gene calls are TRBV19 and TRBJ2-7; the D is unclear. This CDR3 comprises 13 residues. Trimming stripped 1 base from V and 3 bases from J, with 7 bases between. Germline-derived CDR1 and CDR2 are LNHDA and SQIVND (reference sequence). This chain's CDR3 is CASSIGANYEQYF. The CDR3 DNA reads TGTGCCAGTAGTATAGGGGCAAACTACGAGCAGTACTTC.

The chain carries TRBV29-1 and TRBJ2-1; 12 nucleotides line up with TRBD1. Germline-derived CDR1 and CDR2 are SQVTM and ANQGSEA. With V trimmed by 1 base and J by 5 bases, 9 bases remained unmatched. This CDR3 is built from 17 residues. Here the CDR3 DNA reads TGCAGCGTTGAAGCCTCCTGGGACAGGGGGCGGAACAATGAGCAGTTCTTC. Its protein is CSVEASWDRGRNNEQFF.

V and J are TRBV7-3 and TRBJ2-7, with TRBD2 matching 9 bases. The germline V gene has CDR1 SGHTA and CDR2 FQGTGA. The CDR3 runs to 17 residues. The trim removed 2 bases at V and 2 bases at J, leaving 10 bases unmatched. In DNA form, the CDR3 reads TGTGCCAGCAGCTTAGGCGATATAGCTAGCGGGGCCTACGAGCAGTACTTC. Translation: CASSLGDIASGAYEQYF.

The CDR3 is CASSLSRADTQYF. The CDR3 bases are TGTGCCAGCAGTTTGTCCCGGGCAGATACGCAGTATTTT. The rearrangement uses TRBV28 and TRBJ2-3; D not resolved. CDR1 and CDR2 from the germline V gene are MDHEN and SYDVKM. The germline V and J ends were trimmed by 3 bases and 4 bases, with 8 bases remaining between them. The CDR3 totals 13 residues.

The chain uses TRBV6-1 and TRBJ1-1; D call uncertain. The CDR3 runs 11 residues. Trimming took off 8 bases at V and 3 bases at J, with 7 bases between the two ends. Germline lookup yields CDR1 MNHNS and CDR2 SASEGT. In nucleotides, the CDR3 is TGTGCCAGCCCCCAGTACACTGAAGCTTTCTTT. This translates into CASPQYTEAFF.